Presented here are 3 T cell receptor beta chains from one specimen sequenced in a study of T cells in severe cutaneous drug reactions. TCR subtype-specific primers in iRepertoire multiplex PCR prepared libraries for bulk and single-cell sequencing. From its re-call of the multiplex PCR reads, TCRdb lists each CDR3 protein once, without DNA. This sample contains approximately 5,800 distinct CDR3 sequences. Carbamazepine had induced Stevens-Johnson syndrome or toxic epidermal necrolysis in the sequenced donors. The sequenced sample consisted of PBMCs. These receptors originate from a human donor with a severe cutaneous adverse drug reaction.

By frequency, this clonotype registers medium-sized. The chain employs TRBV2 and TRBJ2-1. CDR1 and CDR2 from the germline V gene are SNHLY and FYNNEI. The CDR3 has 12 residues. The chain's CDR3 is CASSDRYNEQFF.

The chain couples TRBV30 to TRBJ1-1. This CDR3 has 14 amino acids. Germline CDR1 reads GTSNPN; CDR2 reads SVGIG (reference sequence). CDR3 residues: CAWSGTGMNTEAFF.

This clonotype is medium-sized (0.01 to 0.1%) by frequency. The chain recombines TRBV4-3 with TRBJ2-7; checking the TCRdb D call of TRBD2 is not possible without DNA. Germline loops: CDR1 LGHNA, CDR2 YSLEER. The CDR3 totals 15 residues. Here the CDR3 reads CASSQGLAGAYEQYF.